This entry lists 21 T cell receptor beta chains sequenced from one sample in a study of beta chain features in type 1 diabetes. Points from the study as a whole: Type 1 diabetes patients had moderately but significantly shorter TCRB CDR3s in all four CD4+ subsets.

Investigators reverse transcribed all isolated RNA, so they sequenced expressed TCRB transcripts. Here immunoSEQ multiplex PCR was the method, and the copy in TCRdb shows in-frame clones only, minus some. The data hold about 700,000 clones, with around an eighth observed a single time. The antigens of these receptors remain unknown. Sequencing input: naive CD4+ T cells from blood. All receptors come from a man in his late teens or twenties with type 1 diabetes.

The chain's CDR3 is CASSDDRTNTGELFF. The DNA of the CDR3 is TGTGCCAGCAGTGACGACAGAACGAACACCGGGGAGCTGTTTTTT. The genes are TRBV25-1 and TRBJ2-2; D perhaps matches TRBD1 (5 bases). The germline CDR1 and CDR2 sequences are MGHDK and SYGVNS. CDR3 length: 15 residues. The V gene lost 3 bases and the J gene lost 0 bases, with 8 bases spanning the gap. The complete variable domain, with remaining parts taken from reference TRBV25-1 and TRBJ2-2, reads EADIYQTPRYLVIGTGKKITLECSQTMGHDKMYWYQQDPGMELHLIHYSYGVNSTEKGDLSSESTVSRIRTEHFPLTLESARPSHTSQYLCASSDDRTNTGELFFGEGSRLTVL.

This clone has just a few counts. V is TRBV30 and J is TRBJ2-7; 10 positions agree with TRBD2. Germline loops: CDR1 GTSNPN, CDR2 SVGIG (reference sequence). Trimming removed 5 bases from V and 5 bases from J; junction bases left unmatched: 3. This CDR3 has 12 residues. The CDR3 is CAWAGTSDEQYF. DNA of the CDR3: TGTGCCTGGGCCGGGACTAGCGACGAGCAGTACTTC.

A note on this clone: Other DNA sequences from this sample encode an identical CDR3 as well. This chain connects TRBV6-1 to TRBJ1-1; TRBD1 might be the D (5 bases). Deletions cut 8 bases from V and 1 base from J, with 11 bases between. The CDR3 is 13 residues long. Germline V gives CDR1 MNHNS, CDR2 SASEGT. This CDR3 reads CASSNTGNTEAFF. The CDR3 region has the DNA TGTGCCAGCTCCAACACAGGGAACACTGAAGCTTTCTTT.

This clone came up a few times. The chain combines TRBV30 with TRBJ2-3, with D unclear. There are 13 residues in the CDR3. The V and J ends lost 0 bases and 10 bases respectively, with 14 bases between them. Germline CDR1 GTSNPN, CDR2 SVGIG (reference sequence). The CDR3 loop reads CAWSVGPLKSQYF. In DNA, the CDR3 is TGTGCCTGGAGTGTAGGACCCCTGAAGTCGCAGTATTTT.

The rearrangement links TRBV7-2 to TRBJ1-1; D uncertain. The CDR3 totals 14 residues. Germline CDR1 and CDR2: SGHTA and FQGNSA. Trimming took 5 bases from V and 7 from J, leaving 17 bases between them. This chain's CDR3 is CASSPPGGVNEAFF. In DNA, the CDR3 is TGTGCCAGCAGCCCCCCAGGTGGGGTAAATGAAGCTTTCTTT.

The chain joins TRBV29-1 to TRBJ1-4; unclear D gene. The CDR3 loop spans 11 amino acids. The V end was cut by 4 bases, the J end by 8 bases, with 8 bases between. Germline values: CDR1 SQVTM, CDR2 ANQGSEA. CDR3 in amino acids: CSVAKQEKLFF. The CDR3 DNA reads TGCAGCGTTGCTAAGCAAGAAAAACTGTTTTTT. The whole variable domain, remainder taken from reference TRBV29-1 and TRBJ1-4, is SAVISQKPSRDICQRGTSLTIQCQVDSQVTMMFWYRQQPGQSLTLIATANQGSEATYESGFVIDKFPISRPNLTFSTLTVSNMSPEDSSIYLCSVAKQEKLFFGSGTQLSVL.

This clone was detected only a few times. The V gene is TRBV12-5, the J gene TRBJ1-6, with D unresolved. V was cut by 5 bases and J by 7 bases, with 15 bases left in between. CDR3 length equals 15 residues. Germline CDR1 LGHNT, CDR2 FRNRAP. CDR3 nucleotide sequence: TGTGCTAGTGGTCCATCGACTTTGGGGAATTCACCCCTCCACTTT. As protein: CASGPSTLGNSPLHF.

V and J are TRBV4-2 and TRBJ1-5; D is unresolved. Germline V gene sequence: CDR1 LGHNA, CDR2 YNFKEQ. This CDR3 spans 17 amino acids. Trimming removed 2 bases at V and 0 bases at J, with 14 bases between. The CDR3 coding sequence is TGTGCCAGCAGCCAATCCCCAGGAGAGTCTAGCAATCAGCCCCAGCATTTT. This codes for CASSQSPGESSNQPQHF.

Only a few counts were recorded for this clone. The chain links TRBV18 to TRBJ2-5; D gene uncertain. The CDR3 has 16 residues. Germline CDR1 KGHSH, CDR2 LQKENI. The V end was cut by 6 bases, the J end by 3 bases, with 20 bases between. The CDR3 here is CASSVSPSGMKETQYF. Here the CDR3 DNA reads TGTGCCAGCTCCGTAAGCCCATCTGGAATGAAAGAGACCCAGTACTTC.

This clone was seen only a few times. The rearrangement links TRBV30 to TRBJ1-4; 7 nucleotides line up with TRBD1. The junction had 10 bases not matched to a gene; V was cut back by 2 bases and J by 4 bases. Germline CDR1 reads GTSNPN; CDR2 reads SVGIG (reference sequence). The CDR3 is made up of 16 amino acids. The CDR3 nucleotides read TGTGCCTGGAGTCCTATAAGACAGGGATATAATGAAAAACTGTTTTTT. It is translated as CAWSPIRQGYNEKLFF.

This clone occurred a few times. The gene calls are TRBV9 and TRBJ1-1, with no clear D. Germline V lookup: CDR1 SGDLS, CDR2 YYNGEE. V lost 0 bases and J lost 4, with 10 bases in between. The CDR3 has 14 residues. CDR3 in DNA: TGTGCCAGCAGCGTAGTTGCCGGCGGCACTGAAGCTTTCTTT. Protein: CASSVVAGGTEAFF.

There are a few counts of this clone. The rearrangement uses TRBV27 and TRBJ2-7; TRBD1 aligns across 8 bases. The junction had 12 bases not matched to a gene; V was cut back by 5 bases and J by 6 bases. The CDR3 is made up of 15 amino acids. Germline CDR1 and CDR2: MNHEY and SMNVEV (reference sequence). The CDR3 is CASSPPRRGLGEQYF. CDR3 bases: TGTGCCAGCAGTCCCCCCCGCAGGGGGCTTGGCGAGCAGTACTTC.

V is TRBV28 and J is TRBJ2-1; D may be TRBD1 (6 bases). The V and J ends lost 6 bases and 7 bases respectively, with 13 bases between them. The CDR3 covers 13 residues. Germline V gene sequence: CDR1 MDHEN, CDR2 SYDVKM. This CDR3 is CASRLPGVNEQFF. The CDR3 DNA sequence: TGTGCCAGCAGGTTACCAGGGGTTAATGAGCAGTTCTTC.

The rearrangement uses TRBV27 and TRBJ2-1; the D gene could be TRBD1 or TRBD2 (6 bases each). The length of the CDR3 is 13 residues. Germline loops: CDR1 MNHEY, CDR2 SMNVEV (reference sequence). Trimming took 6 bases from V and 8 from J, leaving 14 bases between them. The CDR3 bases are TGTGCCAGCAGATACAGGGAGGCCGATGAGCAGTTCTTC. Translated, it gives CASRYREADEQFF.

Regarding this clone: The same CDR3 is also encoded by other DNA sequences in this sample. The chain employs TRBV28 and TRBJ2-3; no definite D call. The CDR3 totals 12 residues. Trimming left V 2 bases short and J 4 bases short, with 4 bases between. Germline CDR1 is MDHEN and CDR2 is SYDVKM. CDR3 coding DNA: TGTGCCAGCAGTTTAAGGGCAGATACGCAGTATTTT. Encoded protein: CASSLRADTQYF.

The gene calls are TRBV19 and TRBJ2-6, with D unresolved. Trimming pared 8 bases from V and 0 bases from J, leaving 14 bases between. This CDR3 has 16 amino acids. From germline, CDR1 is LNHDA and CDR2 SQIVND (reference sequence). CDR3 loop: CASCGERTSGANVLTF. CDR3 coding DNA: TGTGCCAGTTGTGGTGAGAGAACCTCTGGGGCCAACGTCCTGACTTTC.

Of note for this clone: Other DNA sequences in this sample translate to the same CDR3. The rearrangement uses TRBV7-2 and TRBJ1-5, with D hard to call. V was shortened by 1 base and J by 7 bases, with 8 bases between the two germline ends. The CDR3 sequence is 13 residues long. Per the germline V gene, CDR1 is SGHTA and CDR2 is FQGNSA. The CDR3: CASSLGGGQPQHF. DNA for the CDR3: TGTGCCAGCAGCTTAGGGGGAGGGCAGCCCCAGCATTTT.

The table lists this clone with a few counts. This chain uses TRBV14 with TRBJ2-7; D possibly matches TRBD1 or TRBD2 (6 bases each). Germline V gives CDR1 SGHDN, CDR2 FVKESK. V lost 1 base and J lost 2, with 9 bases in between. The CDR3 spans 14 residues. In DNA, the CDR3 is TGTGCCAGCAGCCAAGGGGGGGCAACCTACGAGCAGTACTTC. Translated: CASSQGGATYEQYF.

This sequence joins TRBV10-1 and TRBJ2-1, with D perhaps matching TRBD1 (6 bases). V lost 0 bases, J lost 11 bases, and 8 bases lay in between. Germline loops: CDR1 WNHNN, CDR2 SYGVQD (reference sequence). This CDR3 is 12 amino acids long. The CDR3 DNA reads TGCGCCAGCAGTGAGTCAGACAGGCAGCAGTTCTTC. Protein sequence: CASSESDRQQFF.

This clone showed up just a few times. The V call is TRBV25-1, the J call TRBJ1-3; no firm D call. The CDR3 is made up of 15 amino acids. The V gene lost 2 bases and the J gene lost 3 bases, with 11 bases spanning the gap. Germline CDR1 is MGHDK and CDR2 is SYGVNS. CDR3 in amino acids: CASSESLVVGNTIYF. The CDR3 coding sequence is TGTGCCAGCAGTGAAAGTCTCGTCGTTGGAAACACCATATATTTT.

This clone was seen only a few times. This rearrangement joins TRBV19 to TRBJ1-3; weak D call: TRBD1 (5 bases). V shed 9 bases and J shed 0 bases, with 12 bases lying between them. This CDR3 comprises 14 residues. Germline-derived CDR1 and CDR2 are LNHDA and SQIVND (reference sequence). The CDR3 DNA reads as TGTGCCAGCGGGACCCAGAGCTCTGGAAACACCATATATTTT. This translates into CASGTQSSGNTIYF.